The subject of this entry is one T cell receptor (beta chain). Its antigen remains unidentified. The record has no base qualities; no much larger clone is one base away. The Qiagen DNeasy kit was used to extract genomic DNA from unsorted PBMCs and from the negatively selected CD4+ and CD8+ fractions. Using primers that anneal to V and J segments, immunoSEQ multiplex PCR amplified the TCR beta CDR3 regions. A synthetic immune receptor repertoire was used to minimize amplification bias, and any remaining bias was removed computationally after sequencing. Under the source paper's analysis protocol: Custom Python scripts were used to quantify repertoire diversity as the Shannon entropy index. Unsorted, CD4+ and CD8+ repertoires were examined separately, except in combined analyses, for which CD4+ and CD8+ sequences were merged in silico. Clonal expansion was defined as a frequency increase of at least 2-fold after treatment compared with C1D1, and clones undetected at baseline were assigned a pseudocount of 0.5. Singleton clones were defined as clones with 0 or 1 copy at C1D1, and non-singleton clones were defined as clones with 2 or more copies. Clones expanded in unsorted samples were labelled as CD4+, CD8+ or unknown by matching protein sequences in sorted samples from the same patient. Diversity changes from C1D1 to C4D1 were tested in paired samples using Wilcoxon tests. Held by TCRdb, this immuneACCESS table contains in-frame sequences only and omits some clones. Under half of the omission traces to an unresolved V gene where checked; the cause of the rest is unknown. V and J calls and clone size are as listed in that table; D and trimming were resolved from the DNA. This sample gives over 35,000 clones in total; roughly 80% of them show up just once. Approximately 20% of the sample rests with the top ten.

The data derive from a study of PD-1 blockade in classical Hodgkin lymphoma (dated by TCRdb to about 2020). Describing the broader study: Nivolumab dosing was 3 mg/kg intravenously every 2 weeks, continuing until either disease progression or unacceptable toxicity. To define a peripheral blood immune signature of response to PD-1 blockade in classical Hodgkin lymphoma, the study combined TCR beta sequencing with CyTOF. Here is what the overall study found, with its caveats: Trial patients achieving complete response had baseline diversity similar to newly diagnosed patients, whereas partial responders and progressors had significantly lower diversity. Baseline TCR diversity was reported to be lower in newly diagnosed patients than in healthy donors, and even lower in relapsed/refractory patients. The study was restricted to a single clinical trial cohort, and the causes of repertoire differences, possibly disease activity or prior therapy, were left undefined. Lower diversity was seen in patients whose nivolumab began less than 1 year after ASCT, and these patients were left out of later analyses so that immune reconstitution would not confound the results. A significant rise by C4D1 was seen in CD4+ but not CD8+ TCR diversity (p=0.0027 vs p=0.16), with the rise being most apparent in complete responders (p=0.02).

Based on the germline V gene, the CDR1 and CDR2 sequences are SGHTA and FQGTGA. V is clipped by 5 bases and J by 0 bases, and the sequence between their germline boundaries is 12 bases long. The CDR3, from cysteine to phenylalanine, totals 15 residues. The only DNA kept is the CDR3, 45 bases in frame from the first base. The intended sense of this specimen's time point label: cycle 2 day 1 (C2D1) of nivolumab. Every trial patient had relapsed following autologous stem cell transplantation, and prior brentuximab vedotin exposure was what differed among cohorts A, B and C. The trial cohort included 50 to 70 patients with relapsed/refractory classical Hodgkin lymphoma, and each patient had a best overall response of complete response, partial response or progressive disease. Trial patients were treated with single-agent nivolumab in the multi-cohort phase II CheckMate 205 trial. An independent review committee assessed best overall response by applying the 2007 International Working Group response criteria. Trial PBMCs were collected just before the start of nivolumab (C1D1) and during therapy at cycle 2 day 1 and cycle 4 day 1. After peripheral blood was drawn into 8 mL Vacutainer Cell Preparation Tubes, PBMCs were isolated by centrifugation and then cryopreserved.

The sample here was peripheral blood mononuclear cells (PBMCs), taken before the second cycle of nivolumab. The sequence was obtained from a human donor with classical Hodgkin lymphoma. The chain uses TRBV7-3 and TRBJ2-3; the D gene assignment is perhaps TRBD1 or TRBD2, with each matching 7 bases. In nucleotide form, the sequence is TGTGCCAGCAGCACCCAGGGGGGGAGCACAGATACGCAGTATTTT. Its amino acids are CASSTQGGSTDTQYF.